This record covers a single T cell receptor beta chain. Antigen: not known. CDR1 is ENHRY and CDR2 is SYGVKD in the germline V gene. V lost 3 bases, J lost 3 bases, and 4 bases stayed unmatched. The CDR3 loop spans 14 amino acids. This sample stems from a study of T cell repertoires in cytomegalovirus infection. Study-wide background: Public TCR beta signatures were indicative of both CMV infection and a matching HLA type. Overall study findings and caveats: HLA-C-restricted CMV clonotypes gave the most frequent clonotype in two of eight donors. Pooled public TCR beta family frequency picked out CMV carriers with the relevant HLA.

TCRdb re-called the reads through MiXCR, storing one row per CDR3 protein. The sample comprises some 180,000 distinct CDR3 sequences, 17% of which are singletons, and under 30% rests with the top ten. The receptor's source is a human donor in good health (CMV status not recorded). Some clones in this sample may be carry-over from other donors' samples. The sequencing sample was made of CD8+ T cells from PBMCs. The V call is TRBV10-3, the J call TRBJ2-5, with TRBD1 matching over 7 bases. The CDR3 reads CAISESGQEETQYF. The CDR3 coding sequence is TGTGCCATCAGTGAAAGTGGACAGGAAGAGACCCAGTACTTC.